In its sample, the clone carrying this TCR beta chain was seen once. In the original workflow: Using reference gene primer amplification, nucleated cell counts were estimated. Profiled with immunoSEQ multiplex PCR; TCRdb holds only in-frame clones, not every one. D and trimming were read from the DNA, whereas the V and J calls and clone size are those reported in that table. This table has a few hundred thousand clones, about 82% appearing once. The sample is drawn from a study of blood T cell repertoires in COVID-19. Study-wide context: Researchers got acute and convalescent COVID-19 samples from the United States, Italy and Spain. Sample material is recorded as cDNA or gDNA derived from T cells, B-cell-depleted T cells, or PBMCs.

Per the germline V gene, CDR1 is SGHNT and CDR2 is YENEEA. Trimming took off 1 base at V and 7 bases at J, with 17 bases between the two ends. This CDR3 is built from 16 residues. J is TRBJ2-1 and V is TRBV11-3; D is perhaps TRBD2 (6 bases). This TCR came from a woman between 45 and 65 years old with acute or convalescent COVID-19. The specimen sequenced was peripheral blood. This CDR3 reads CASSLAGERIGNEQFF. The CDR3 DNA follows: TGTGCCAGCAGCTTAGCGGGGGAAAGAATCGGAAATGAGCAGTTCTTC.